Below are 5 T cell receptor beta chains sequenced from a single sample in a study of blood T cell repertoires in COVID-19 (dated by TCRdb to the early 2020s). Library construction relied on the immunoSEQ multiplex PCR assay. As stored in TCRdb, this immuneACCESS dataset retains in-frame rearrangements with V and J assigned. A fraction of the clones does not appear; measured against another copy, unresolved V genes explain less than half of the discrepancy, and the remainder lacks a known reason. The sample table contains approximately 170,000 clones; only one count was recorded for approximately 83% of them. Together, the top ten hold roughly 2% of the sample. Sequencing was carried out using peripheral blood. All receptors derive from a woman over 75 with acute or convalescent COVID-19.

The chain is built from TRBV5-4 and TRBJ1-6, with D perhaps matching TRBD1 (6 bases). The CDR3 loop spans 15 amino acids. V shed 4 bases and J shed 2 bases, with 10 bases lying between them. CDR1 is SGHNT and CDR2 is YYREEE in the germline V gene (reference sequence). CDR3 DNA: TGTGCCAGCAGCCAGGGGTCACCCTATAATTCACCCCTCCACTTT. As protein: CASSQGSPYNSPLHF. Full variable domain (missing parts from reference TRBV5-4 and TRBJ1-6): ETGVTQSPTHLIKTRGQQVTLRCSSQSGHNTVSWYQQALGQGPQFIFQYYREEENGRGNFPPRFSGLQFPNYSSELNVNALELDDSALYLCASSQGSPYNSPLHFGNGTRLTVT.

The CDR3 here is CASSLRGTGRNQPQHF. The DNA for the CDR3 is TGTGCCAGCAGTTTAAGAGGGACTGGTCGCAATCAGCCCCAGCATTTT. This chain uses TRBV28 with TRBJ1-5; tentatively, D is TRBD1 (5 bases). In germline, CDR1 is MDHEN, CDR2 SYDVKM. V lost 2 bases to trimming and J lost 2 bases, with 13 bases between them. The CDR3 covers 16 residues.

The chain carries TRBV30 and TRBJ2-1; 7 nucleotides line up with TRBD2. Germline values: CDR1 GTSNPN, CDR2 SVGIG (reference sequence). The CDR3 loop spans 15 amino acids. The V gene end was trimmed by 0 bases and the J gene end by 5 bases; junction bases not matched to a gene: 7. CDR3 nucleotides: TGTGCCTGGAGTGTATGGGGACTACCTAACAATGAGCAGTTCTTC. Translated: CAWSVWGLPNNEQFF.

The chain combines TRBV10-3 with TRBJ1-1, with a possible D match to TRBD1 (5 bases). V lost 4 bases to trimming and J lost 6 bases, with 12 bases between them. This CDR3 contains 13 residues. The germline V gene encodes CDR1 ENHRY and CDR2 SYGVKD. The DNA of the CDR3 is TGTGCCATCAGTGCCGCAGGGAAAGCTGAAGCTTTCTTT. Protein sequence: CAISAAGKAEAFF.

On this clone itself: This clone may be a read error of a much larger clone one base away. DNA of the CDR3: TGCAGCGCCATAATTATCGACGACAGGGGCGAAACCTACGAGCAGTACTTC. Its translation is CSAIIIDDRGETYEQYF. The V gene is TRBV29-1, the J gene TRBJ2-7, with 8 positions matching TRBD1. V was pared by 7 bases and J by 2 bases, with 19 bases of the junction left unmatched. Germline values: CDR1 SQVTM, CDR2 ANQGSEA. This CDR3 spans 17 amino acids.